Listed below are T cell receptor beta chains from one sample, sequenced in a study of T-cell reconstitution after alpha-beta-depleted transplantation in children. TCRdb fed the PCR reads into MiXCR, producing one record per CDR3 protein. The sample lists around 78,000 distinct CDR3 sequences, 6% to 8% occurring once. The sequences come from PBMCs from the stem cell graft donor, collected from the stem cell graft. All receptors derive from a human donor who donated a stem cell graft to a child with acute lymphoblastic leukemia. Both conserved end residues are part of each CDR3. The order of the fields is clone size, J gene, V gene, D gene, CDR3 protein, CDR3 DNA. A D gene is named only where the DNA matches it firmly. The size field is filled for only some rows; it gives once, few, many or a size class.

clone_size: NA
j_call: TRBJ2-2
v_call: TRBV7-3
d_call: TRBD1
cdr3_aa: CASSSTTGTGELFF
cdr3_nt: TGTGCCAGCAGCTCCACGACAGGGACCGGGGAGCTGTTTTTT

clone_size: many
j_call: TRBJ2-3
v_call: TRBV6-2/TRBV6-3
d_call: TRBD2
cdr3_aa: CASSFAGGADTQYF
cdr3_nt: TGTGCCAGCAGTTTCGCGGGGGGGGCAGATACGCAGTATTTT

clone_size: NA
j_call: TRBJ1-2
v_call: TRBV7-2
d_call: NA
cdr3_aa: CASSSTQPGGYTF
cdr3_nt: TGTGCCAGCAGCTCTACGCAACCCGGGGGCTACACCTTC

clone_size: many
j_call: TRBJ2-2
v_call: TRBV5-1
d_call: NA
cdr3_aa: CASSHDPGELFF
cdr3_nt: TGCGCCAGCAGTCACGACCCCGGGGAGCTGTTTTTT

clone_size: many
j_call: TRBJ2-2
v_call: TRBV6-5
d_call: NA
cdr3_aa: CASSQLRDTGELFF
cdr3_nt: TGTGCCAGCAGCCAGCTGAGGGACACCGGGGAGCTGTTTTTT

clone_size: many
j_call: TRBJ2-7
v_call: TRBV28
d_call: NA
cdr3_aa: CASSFWGFYEQYF
cdr3_nt: TGTGCCAGCAGTTTCTGGGGTTTCTACGAGCAGTACTTC

clone_size: many
j_call: TRBJ2-3
v_call: TRBV3-1
d_call: NA
cdr3_aa: CASSQHADTQYF
cdr3_nt: TGTGCCAGCAGTCAGCACGCAGATACGCAGTATTTT

clone_size: NA
j_call: TRBJ2-3
v_call: TRBV7-3
d_call: TRBD2
cdr3_aa: CDSSVGLAGASDTQYF
cdr3_nt: TGTGACAGCAGCGTCGGACTAGCGGGAGCATCAGATACGCAGTATTTT

clone_size: many
j_call: TRBJ1-5
v_call: TRBV6-2/TRBV6-3
d_call: NA
cdr3_aa: CASRLEGYQPQHF
cdr3_nt: TGTGCCAGCAGGCTCGAGGGGTATCAACCCCAGCATTTT

clone_size: many
j_call: TRBJ2-5
v_call: TRBV15
d_call: TRBD2
cdr3_aa: CATSRDAGGWDQETQYF
cdr3_nt: TGTGCCACCAGCAGAGATGCGGGGGGGTGGGACCAAGAGACCCAGTACTTC

clone_size: many
j_call: TRBJ2-7
v_call: TRBV10-3
d_call: NA
cdr3_aa: CAIGPAYEQYF
cdr3_nt: TGTGCCATCGGTCCAGCCTACGAGCAGTACTTC

clone_size: few
j_call: TRBJ2-7
v_call: TRBV7-9
d_call: TRBD2
cdr3_aa: CASRQSGTSYEQYF
cdr3_nt: TGTGCCAGCAGGCAAAGCGGGACCTCCTACGAGCAGTACTTC

clone_size: NA
j_call: TRBJ2-2
v_call: TRBV5-4
d_call: NA
cdr3_aa: CASSVRGYTGELFF
cdr3_nt: TGTGCCAGCAGCGTTAGGGGGTACACCGGGGAGCTGTTTTTT

clone_size: many
j_call: TRBJ1-2
v_call: TRBV29-1
d_call: NA
cdr3_aa: CSVLQSYYGYTF
cdr3_nt: TGCAGCGTTCTACAATCTTACTATGGCTACACCTTC

clone_size: NA
j_call: TRBJ2-3
v_call: TRBV11-3
d_call: TRBD2
cdr3_aa: CASGGGSTDTQYF
cdr3_nt: TGTGCCAGCGGCGGGGGAAGCACAGATACGCAGTATTTT

clone_size: few
j_call: TRBJ2-5
v_call: TRBV18
d_call: NA
cdr3_aa: CASSPTGLLGTQYF
cdr3_nt: TGTGCCAGCTCACCTACTGGACTTTTGGGGACCCAGTACTTC

clone_size: few
j_call: TRBJ1-4
v_call: TRBV7-6
d_call: NA
cdr3_aa: CASRMGQTTNEKLFF
cdr3_nt: TGTGCCAGCAGGATGGGACAAACAACTAATGAAAAACTGTTTTTT

clone_size: NA
j_call: TRBJ2-1
v_call: TRBV7-3
d_call: NA
cdr3_aa: CASSFGQEQFF
cdr3_nt: TGTGCCAGCAGCTTCGGACAGGAGCAGTTCTTC

clone_size: NA
j_call: TRBJ1-1
v_call: TRBV5-1
d_call: NA
cdr3_aa: CASSLSVSVNTEAFF
cdr3_nt: TGCGCCAGCAGCTTGTCGGTCAGTGTTAACACTGAAGCTTTCTTT

clone_size: few
j_call: TRBJ1-6
v_call: TRBV7-2
d_call: NA
cdr3_aa: CASSREGKRTYNSPLHF
cdr3_nt: TGTGCCAGCAGCCGAGAAGGGAAGCGGACCTATAATTCACCCCTCCACTTT

clone_size: many
j_call: TRBJ1-2
v_call: TRBV15
d_call: NA
cdr3_aa: CATSRDWTGYTF
cdr3_nt: TGTGCCACCAGCAGAGATTGGACTGGCTACACCTTC